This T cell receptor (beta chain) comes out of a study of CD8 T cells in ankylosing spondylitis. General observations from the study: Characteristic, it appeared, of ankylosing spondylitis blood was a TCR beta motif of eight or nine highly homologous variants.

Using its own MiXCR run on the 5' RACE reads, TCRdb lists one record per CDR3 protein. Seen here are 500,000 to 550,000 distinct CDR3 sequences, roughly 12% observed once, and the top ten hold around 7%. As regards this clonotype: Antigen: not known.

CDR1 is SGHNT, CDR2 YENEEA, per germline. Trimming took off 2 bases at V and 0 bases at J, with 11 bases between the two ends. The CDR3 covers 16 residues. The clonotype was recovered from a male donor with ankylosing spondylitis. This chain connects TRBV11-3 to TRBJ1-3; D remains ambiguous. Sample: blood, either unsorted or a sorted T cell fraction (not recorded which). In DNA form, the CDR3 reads TGTGCCAGCAGCTTACGTACAACAACCTCTGGAAACACCATATATTTT. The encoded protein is CASSLRTTTSGNTIYF.